The clone carrying this TCR beta chain was picked up a small number of times. What it binds is not known. This sample was included in a study of T cells in Graves' hyperthyroidism and ophthalmopathy. Study results and limitations: Blood held most thyroid clonotypes expanded above 0.001 frequency. Ophthalmopathy prediction by the model preceded onset by a median about 6.3 months.

From RNA transcripts, TCR beta CDR3 regions were amplified. HTBI primers were employed in a first-round RT-PCR of the TCR CDR3. TCRdb fed the multiplex PCR reads into MiXCR, producing one record per CDR3 protein. This sample has 400,000 to 600,000 distinct CDR3 sequences, with around 21% found just once. Per germline, CDR1 SGDLS and CDR2 YYNGEE. The CDR3 consists of 15 residues. V was pared by 4 bases and J by 5 bases, with 10 bases of the junction left unmatched. Patients aged 18 to 65 had newly diagnosed hyperthyroidism of under 2 months' duration. PBMCs were sourced from more than 9 ml fresh peripheral blood.

The gene calls are TRBV9 and TRBJ2-5, with 8 positions matching TRBD1. The TCR comes from a man between 18 and 35 years old with Graves' hyperthyroidism. Material for sequencing was blood. CDR3 protein: CASSIDRGEWETQYF. CDR3 in DNA: TGTGCCAGCAGCATTGACAGGGGTGAATGGGAGACCCAGTACTTC.